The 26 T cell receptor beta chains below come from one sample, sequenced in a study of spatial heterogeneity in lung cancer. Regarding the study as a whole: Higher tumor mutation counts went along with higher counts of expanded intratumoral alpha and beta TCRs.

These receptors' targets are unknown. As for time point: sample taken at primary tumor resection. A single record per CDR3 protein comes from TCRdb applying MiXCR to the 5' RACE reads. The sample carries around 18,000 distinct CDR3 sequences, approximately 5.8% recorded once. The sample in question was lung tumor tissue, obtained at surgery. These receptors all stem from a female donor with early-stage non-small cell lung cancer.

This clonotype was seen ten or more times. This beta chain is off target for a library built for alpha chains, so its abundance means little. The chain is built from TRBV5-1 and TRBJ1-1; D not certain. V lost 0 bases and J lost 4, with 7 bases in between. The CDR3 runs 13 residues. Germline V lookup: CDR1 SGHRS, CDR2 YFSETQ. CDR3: CASSLALTTEAFF. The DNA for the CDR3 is TGCGCCAGCAGCTTGGCCCTTACCACTGAAGCTTTCTTT.

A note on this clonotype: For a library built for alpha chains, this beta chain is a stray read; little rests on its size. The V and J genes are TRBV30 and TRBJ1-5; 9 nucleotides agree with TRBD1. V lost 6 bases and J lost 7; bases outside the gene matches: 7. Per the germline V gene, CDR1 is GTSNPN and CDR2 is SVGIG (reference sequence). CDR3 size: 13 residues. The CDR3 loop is CACGQGRRQPQHF. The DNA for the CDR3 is TGTGCCTGCGGACAGGGGAGGCGGCAGCCCCAGCATTTT.

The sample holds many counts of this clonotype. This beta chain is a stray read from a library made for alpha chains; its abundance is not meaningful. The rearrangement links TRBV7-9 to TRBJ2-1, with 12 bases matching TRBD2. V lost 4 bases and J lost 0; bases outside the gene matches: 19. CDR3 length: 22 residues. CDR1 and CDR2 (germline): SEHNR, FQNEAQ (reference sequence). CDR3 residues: CASSSHPRATSGSVHSYNEQFF. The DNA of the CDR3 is TGTGCCAGCAGCTCCCACCCCCGGGCGACTAGCGGGAGCGTACACTCCTACAATGAGCAGTTCTTC.

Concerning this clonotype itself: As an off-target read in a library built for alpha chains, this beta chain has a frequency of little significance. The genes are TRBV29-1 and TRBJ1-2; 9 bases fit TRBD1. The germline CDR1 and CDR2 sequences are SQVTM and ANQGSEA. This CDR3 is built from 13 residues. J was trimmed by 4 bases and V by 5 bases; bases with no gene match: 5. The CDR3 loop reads CSVLPGQGYGYTF. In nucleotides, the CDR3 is TGCAGCGTTCTCCCGGGACAGGGCTATGGCTACACCTTC.

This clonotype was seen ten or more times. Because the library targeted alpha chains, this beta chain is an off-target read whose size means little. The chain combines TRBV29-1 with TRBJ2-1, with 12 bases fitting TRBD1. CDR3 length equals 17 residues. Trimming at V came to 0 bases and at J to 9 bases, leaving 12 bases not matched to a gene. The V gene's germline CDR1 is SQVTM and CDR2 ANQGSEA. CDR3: CSVEDSVRDRGLSEQFF. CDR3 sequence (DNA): TGCAGCGTTGAAGATTCTGTACGGGACAGGGGGCTTAGTGAGCAGTTCTTC.

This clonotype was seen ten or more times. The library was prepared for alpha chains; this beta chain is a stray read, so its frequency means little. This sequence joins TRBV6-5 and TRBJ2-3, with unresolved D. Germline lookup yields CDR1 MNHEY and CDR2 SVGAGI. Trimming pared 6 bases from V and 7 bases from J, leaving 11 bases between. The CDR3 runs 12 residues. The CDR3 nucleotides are TGTGCCAGCAGCACACTGGGTTATACGCAGTATTTT. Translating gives CASSTLGYTQYF.

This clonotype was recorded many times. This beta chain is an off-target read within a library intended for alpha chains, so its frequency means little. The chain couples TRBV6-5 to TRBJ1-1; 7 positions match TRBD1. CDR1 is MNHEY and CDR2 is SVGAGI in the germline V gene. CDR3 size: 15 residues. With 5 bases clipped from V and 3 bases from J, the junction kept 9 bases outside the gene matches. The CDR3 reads CASSGTTGPHTEAFF. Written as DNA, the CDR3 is TGTGCCAGCAGTGGGACGACAGGGCCACACACTGAAGCTTTCTTT.

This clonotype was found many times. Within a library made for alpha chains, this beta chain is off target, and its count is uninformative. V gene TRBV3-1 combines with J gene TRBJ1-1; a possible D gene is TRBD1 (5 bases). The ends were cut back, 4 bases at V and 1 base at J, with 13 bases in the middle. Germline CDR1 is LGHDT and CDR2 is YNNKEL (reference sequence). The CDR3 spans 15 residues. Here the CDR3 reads CASSPQIGANTEAFF. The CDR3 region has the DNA TGTGCCAGCAGCCCCCAAATTGGGGCGAACACTGAAGCTTTCTTT.

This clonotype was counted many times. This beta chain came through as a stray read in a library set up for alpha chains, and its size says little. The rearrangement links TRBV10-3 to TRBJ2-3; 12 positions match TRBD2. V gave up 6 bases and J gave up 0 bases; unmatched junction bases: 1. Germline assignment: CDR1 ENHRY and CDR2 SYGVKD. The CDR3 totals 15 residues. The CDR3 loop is CAIRGLAGSTDTQYF. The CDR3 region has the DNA TGTGCCATCAGGGGACTAGCGGGTAGCACAGATACGCAGTATTTT.

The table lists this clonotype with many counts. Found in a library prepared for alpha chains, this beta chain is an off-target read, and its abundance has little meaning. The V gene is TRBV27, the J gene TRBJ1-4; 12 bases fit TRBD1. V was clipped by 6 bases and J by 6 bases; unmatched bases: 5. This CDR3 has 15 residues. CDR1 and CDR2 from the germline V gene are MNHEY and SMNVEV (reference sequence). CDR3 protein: CASRRGTGGDEKLFF. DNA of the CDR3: TGTGCCAGCAGACGCGGGACAGGGGGCGATGAAAAACTGTTTTTT.

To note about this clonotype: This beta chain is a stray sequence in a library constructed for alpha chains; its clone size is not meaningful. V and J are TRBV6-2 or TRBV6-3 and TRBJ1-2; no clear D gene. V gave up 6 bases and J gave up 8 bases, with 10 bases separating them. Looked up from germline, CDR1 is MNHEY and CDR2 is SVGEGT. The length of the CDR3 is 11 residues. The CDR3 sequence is CASSSSSGYTF. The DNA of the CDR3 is TGTGCCAGCAGCTCCTCCTCCGGCTACACCTTC.

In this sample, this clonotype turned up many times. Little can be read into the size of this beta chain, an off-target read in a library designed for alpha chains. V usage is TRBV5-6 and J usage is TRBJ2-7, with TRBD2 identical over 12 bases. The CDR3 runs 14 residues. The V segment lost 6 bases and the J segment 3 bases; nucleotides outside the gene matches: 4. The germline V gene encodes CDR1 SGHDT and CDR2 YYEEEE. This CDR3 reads CASTTSGSIYEQYF. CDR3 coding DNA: TGTGCCAGCACGACTAGCGGGAGTATCTACGAGCAGTACTTC.

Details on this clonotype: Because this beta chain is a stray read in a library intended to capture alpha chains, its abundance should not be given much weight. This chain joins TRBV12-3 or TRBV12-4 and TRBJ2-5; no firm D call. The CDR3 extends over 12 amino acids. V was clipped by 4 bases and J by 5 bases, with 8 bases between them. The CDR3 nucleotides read TGTGCCAGCAGTTGGTCGTCGGAGACCCAGTACTTC. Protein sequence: CASSWSSETQYF.

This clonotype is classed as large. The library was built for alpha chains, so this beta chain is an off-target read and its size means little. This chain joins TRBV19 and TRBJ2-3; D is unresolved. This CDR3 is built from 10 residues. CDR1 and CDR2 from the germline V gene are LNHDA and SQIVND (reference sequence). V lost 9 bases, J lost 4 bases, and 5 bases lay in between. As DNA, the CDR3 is TGTGCCAGCGAGGCAGATACGCAGTATTTT. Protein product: CASEADTQYF.

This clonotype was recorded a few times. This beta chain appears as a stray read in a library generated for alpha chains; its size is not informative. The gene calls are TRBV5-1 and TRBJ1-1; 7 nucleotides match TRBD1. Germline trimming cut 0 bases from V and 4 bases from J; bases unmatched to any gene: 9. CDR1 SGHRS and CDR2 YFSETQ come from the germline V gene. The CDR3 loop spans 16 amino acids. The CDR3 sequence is CASSLASTGKSTEAFF. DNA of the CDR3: TGCGCCAGCAGCTTGGCTTCGACAGGGAAAAGCACTGAAGCTTTCTTT.

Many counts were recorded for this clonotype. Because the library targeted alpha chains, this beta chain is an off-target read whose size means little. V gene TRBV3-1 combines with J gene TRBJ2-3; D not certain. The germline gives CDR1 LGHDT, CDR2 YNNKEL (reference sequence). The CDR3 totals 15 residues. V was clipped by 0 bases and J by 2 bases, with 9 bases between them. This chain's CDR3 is CASSQERRITDTQYF. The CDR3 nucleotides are TGTGCCAGCAGCCAAGAAAGAAGAATCACAGATACGCAGTATTTT.

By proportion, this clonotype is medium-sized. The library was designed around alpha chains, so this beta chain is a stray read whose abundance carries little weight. DNA for the CDR3: TGTGCCAGCAGCTTTAGGGAGACCCAGTACTTC. It codes for CASSFRETQYF. The chain has TRBV7-2 and TRBJ2-5; D uncertain. This CDR3 is 11 amino acids long. The V end lost 3 bases, the J end lost 5 bases, and 4 bases lay between the germline ends. Germline assignment: CDR1 SGHTA and CDR2 FQGNSA.

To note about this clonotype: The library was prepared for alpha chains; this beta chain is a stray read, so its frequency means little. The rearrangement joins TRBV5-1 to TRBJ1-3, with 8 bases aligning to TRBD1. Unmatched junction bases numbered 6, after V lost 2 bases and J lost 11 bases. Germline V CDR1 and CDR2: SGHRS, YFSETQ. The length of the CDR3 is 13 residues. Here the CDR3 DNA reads TGCGCCAGCAGCTTCGGACAGGGTTACGCCATATATTTT. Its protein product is CASSFGQGYAIYF.

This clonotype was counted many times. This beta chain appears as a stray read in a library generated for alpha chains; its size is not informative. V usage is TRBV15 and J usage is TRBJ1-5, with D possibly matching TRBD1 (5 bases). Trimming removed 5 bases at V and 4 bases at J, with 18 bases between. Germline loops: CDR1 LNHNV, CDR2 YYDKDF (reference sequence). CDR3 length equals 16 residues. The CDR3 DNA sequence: TGTGCCACCAGCGTAGTCGGGGGTGGAGGAAATCAGCCCCAGCATTTT. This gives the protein CATSVVGGGGNQPQHF.

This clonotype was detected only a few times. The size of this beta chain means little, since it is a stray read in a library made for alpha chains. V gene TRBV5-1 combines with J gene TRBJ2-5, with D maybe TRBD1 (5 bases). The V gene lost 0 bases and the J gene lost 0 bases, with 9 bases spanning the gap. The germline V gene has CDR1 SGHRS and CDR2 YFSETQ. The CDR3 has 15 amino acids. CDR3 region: CASSLGRTNQETQYF. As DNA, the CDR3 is TGCGCCAGCAGCTTGGGGCGGACAAACCAAGAGACCCAGTACTTC.

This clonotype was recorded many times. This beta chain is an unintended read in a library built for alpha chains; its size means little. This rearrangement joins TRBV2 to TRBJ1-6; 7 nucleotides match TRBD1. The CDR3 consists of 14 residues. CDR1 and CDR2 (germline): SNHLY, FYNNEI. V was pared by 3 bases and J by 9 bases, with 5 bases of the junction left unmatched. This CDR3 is CASSDNRGSSPLHF. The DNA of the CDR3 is TGTGCCAGCAGTGATAACAGGGGCAGTTCACCCCTCCACTTT.

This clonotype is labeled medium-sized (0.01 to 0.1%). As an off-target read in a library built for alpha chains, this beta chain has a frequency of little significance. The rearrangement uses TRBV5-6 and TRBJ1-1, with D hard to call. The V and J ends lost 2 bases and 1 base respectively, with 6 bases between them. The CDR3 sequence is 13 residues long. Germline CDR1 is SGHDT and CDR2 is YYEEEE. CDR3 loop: CASSFIGNTEAFF. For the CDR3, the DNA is TGTGCCAGCAGCTTTATAGGGAACACTGAAGCTTTCTTT.

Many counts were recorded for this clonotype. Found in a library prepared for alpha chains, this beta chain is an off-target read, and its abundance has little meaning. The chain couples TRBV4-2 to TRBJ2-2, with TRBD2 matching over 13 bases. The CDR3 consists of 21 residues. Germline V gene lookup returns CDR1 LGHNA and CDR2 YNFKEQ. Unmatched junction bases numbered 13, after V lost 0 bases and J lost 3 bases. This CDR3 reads CASSQDVKLAGGTAHTGELFF. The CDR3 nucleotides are TGTGCCAGCAGCCAAGACGTAAAACTAGCGGGAGGGACAGCACACACCGGGGAGCTGTTTTTT.

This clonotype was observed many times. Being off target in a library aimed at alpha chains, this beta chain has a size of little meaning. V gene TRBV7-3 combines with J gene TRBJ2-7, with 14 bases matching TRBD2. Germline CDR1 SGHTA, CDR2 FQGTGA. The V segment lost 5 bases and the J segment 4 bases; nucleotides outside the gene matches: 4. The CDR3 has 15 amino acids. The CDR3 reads CASSTGLAGDYEQYF. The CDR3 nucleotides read TGTGCCAGCAGCACGGGACTAGCGGGAGATTACGAGCAGTACTTC.

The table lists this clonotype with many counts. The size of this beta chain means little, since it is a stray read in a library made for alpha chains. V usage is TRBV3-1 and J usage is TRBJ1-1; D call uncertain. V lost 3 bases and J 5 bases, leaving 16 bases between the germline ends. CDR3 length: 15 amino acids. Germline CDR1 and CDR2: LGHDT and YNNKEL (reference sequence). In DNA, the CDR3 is TGTGCCAGCAGCCAGGGTCTGGCGGCCGGGACTGAAGCTTTCTTT. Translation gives CASSQGLAAGTEAFF. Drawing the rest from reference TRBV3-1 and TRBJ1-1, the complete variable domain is DTAVSQTPKYLVTQMGNDKSIKCEQNLGHDTMYWYKQDSKKFLKIMFSYNNKELIINETVPNRFSPKSPDKAHLNLHINSLELGDSAVYFCASSQGLAAGTEAFFGQGTRLTVV.

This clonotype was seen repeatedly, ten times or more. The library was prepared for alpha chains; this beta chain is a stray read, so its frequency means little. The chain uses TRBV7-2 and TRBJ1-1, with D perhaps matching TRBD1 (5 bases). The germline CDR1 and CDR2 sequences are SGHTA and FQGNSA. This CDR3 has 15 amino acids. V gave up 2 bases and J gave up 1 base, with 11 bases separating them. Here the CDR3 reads CASSLSGTANTEAFF. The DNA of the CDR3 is TGTGCCAGCAGCTTAAGTGGGACCGCGAACACTGAAGCTTTCTTT.